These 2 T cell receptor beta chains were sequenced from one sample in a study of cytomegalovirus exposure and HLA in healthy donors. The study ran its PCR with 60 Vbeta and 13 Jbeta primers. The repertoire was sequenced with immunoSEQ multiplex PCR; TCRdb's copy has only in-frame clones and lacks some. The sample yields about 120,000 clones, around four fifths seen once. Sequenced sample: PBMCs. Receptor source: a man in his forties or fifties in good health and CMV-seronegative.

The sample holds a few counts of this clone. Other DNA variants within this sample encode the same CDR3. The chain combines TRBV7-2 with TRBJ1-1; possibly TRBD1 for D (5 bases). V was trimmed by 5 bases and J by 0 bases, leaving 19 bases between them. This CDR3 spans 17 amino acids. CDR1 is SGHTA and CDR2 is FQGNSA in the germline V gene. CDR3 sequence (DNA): TGTGCCAGCAGCCCCACGGGGGGAAGGAGAATGAACACTGAAGCTTTCTTT. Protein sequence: CASSPTGGRRMNTEAFF.

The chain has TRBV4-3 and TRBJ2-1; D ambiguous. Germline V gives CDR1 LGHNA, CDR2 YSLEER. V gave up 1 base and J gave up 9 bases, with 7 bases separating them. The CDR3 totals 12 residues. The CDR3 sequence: CASSQVTGEQFF. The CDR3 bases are TGCGCCAGCAGCCAAGTTACGGGTGAGCAGTTCTTC.